This passage covers 18 T cell receptor beta chains from one sample sequenced in a study of cytomegalovirus exposure and HLA in healthy donors. Sequenced by immunoSEQ multiplex PCR; TCRdb stores in-frame clones only, minus some. Of over 100,000 clones listed, just under 90% are singletons. Sequenced input: PBMCs. The receptors stem from a man younger than 40 in good health and CMV-seronegative.

J is TRBJ2-3 and V is TRBV5-1; 13 bases match TRBD2. The J segment lost 6 bases and the V segment lost 1 base, leaving 5 bases of the junction unmatched. The CDR3 contains 16 residues. Germline V CDR1 and CDR2: SGHRS, YFSETQ. The CDR3 nucleotides are TGCGCCAGCAGCTTGAGGACTAGCGGGGGACCGGATACGCAGTATTTT. Protein: CASSLRTSGGPDTQYF.

V usage is TRBV7-2 and J usage is TRBJ2-1, with TRBD2 matching over 8 bases. Germline V CDR1 and CDR2: SGHTA, FQGNSA. The V gene end was trimmed by 1 base and the J gene end by 3 bases; junction bases not matched to a gene: 5. The CDR3 runs to 16 residues. As DNA, the CDR3 is TGTGCCAGCAGCTTAGGGGCGGGGGGCGTCTACAATGAGCAGTTCTTC. It encodes CASSLGAGGVYNEQFF.

This chain joins TRBV2 and TRBJ1-5; D remains unclear. This CDR3 contains 13 residues. Trimming left V 6 bases short and J 6 bases short, with 12 bases between. Germline V lookup: CDR1 SNHLY, CDR2 FYNNEI. This CDR3 is CASRGDLGQPQHF. The CDR3 DNA follows: TGTGCCAGCAGGGGAGACTTGGGTCAGCCCCAGCATTTT.

This sequence joins TRBV4-2 and TRBJ1-1; weak D call: TRBD1 (6 bases). The CDR3 loop spans 16 amino acids. The V gene's germline CDR1 is LGHNA and CDR2 YNFKEQ. Trimming pared 1 base from V and 1 base from J, leaving 13 bases between. The CDR3: CASSQAASTGNTEAFF. In DNA, the CDR3 is TGTGCCAGCAGCCAAGCTGCTTCGACAGGGAACACTGAAGCTTTCTTT.

This sequence joins TRBV7-9 and TRBJ2-7; possible D gene TRBD1, 6 bases. Germline assignment: CDR1 SEHNR and CDR2 FQNEAQ (reference sequence). Trimming took 4 bases from V and 5 from J, leaving 15 bases between them. This CDR3 region has 14 residues. The CDR3 loop reads CASSYTGKVDEQYF. The CDR3 DNA is TGTGCCAGCAGCTACACAGGGAAGGTGGACGAGCAGTACTTC.

CDR3 DNA: TGTGCCAGCAGTCGGACAGTCAATGAGCAGTTCTTC. Residues: CASSRTVNEQFF. The rearrangement links TRBV2 to TRBJ2-1, with D possibly TRBD1 on 6 matching bases. The V gene lost 5 bases and the J gene lost 6 bases, with 8 bases spanning the gap. Germline CDR1 reads SNHLY; CDR2 reads FYNNEI. The CDR3 runs 12 residues.

This sequence joins TRBV6-6 and TRBJ1-2; the D gene is possibly TRBD1 (5 bases). Trimming stripped 5 bases from V and 6 bases from J, with 16 bases between. Looked up from germline, CDR1 is MNHNY and CDR2 is SVGAGI (reference sequence). This CDR3 region has 14 residues. The chain's CDR3 is CASSPPDSLHGYTF. The DNA of the CDR3 is TGTGCCAGCAGTCCCCCCGACAGTCTACATGGCTACACCTTC.

This clone has just one count. The chain carries TRBV6-1 and TRBJ1-4; 9 bases map to TRBD1. The CDR3 totals 15 residues. V was pared by 2 bases and J by 7 bases, with 5 bases of the junction left unmatched. In germline, CDR1 is MNHNS, CDR2 SASEGT. The CDR3 here is CASSESGQGREKLFF. The CDR3 nucleotides read TGTGCCAGCAGTGAAAGCGGACAGGGGCGTGAAAAACTGTTTTTT.

The chain links TRBV4-2 to TRBJ2-2; 7 nucleotides agree with TRBD1. CDR1 and CDR2 (germline): LGHNA, YNFKEQ. This CDR3 has 14 amino acids. J was trimmed by 8 bases and V by 4 bases; bases with no gene match: 7. The CDR3 sequence is CASSRDRGSGELFF. The CDR3 nucleotides are TGTGCCAGCAGCCGGGACAGAGGCTCTGGGGAGCTGTTTTTT.

The table lists this clone with a count of one. J is TRBJ2-5 and V is TRBV5-1; TRBD1 agrees at 7 bases. The CDR3 runs 14 residues. Unmatched junction bases numbered 6, after V lost 3 bases and J lost 4 bases. Germline V gene sequence: CDR1 SGHRS, CDR2 YFSETQ. CDR3 in amino acids: CASSWGQMRETQYF. DNA for the CDR3: TGCGCCAGCAGCTGGGGACAGATGAGAGAGACCCAGTACTTC.

This clone was seen just once. V and J are TRBV7-9 and TRBJ2-5, with TRBD2 identical over 8 bases. The junction had 10 bases not matched to a gene; V was cut back by 5 bases and J by 2 bases. The germline V gene encodes CDR1 SEHNR and CDR2 FQNEAQ (reference sequence). CDR3 length: 16 residues. Here the CDR3 reads CASSPPGGLPQETQYF. The CDR3 coding sequence is TGTGCCAGCAGCCCCCCGGGGGGGCTGCCACAAGAGACCCAGTACTTC.

The V gene is TRBV27, the J gene TRBJ2-7; TRBD2 is a possible D gene (5 bases). Germline CDR1 reads MNHEY; CDR2 reads SMNVEV (reference sequence). Between the trimmed V and J ends, which lost 2 bases and 2 bases, there was a span of 13 bases. The CDR3 is 15 residues long. CDR3 residues: CASSLTGKGTYEQYF. DNA for the CDR3: TGTGCCAGCAGTTTAACGGGGAAAGGGACCTACGAGCAGTACTTC.

The rearrangement uses TRBV6-5 and TRBJ1-2, with 7 bases aligning to TRBD1. With V trimmed by 6 bases and J by 5 bases, 6 bases remained unmatched. The CDR3 contains 13 residues. From germline, CDR1 is MNHEY and CDR2 SVGAGI. The CDR3 nucleotides are TGTGCCAGCAGCCCGGGACAGAAATATGGCTACACCTTC. Amino acids: CASSPGQKYGYTF.

The rearrangement joins TRBV2 to TRBJ1-4; 7 bases are a match to TRBD1. The CDR3 has 18 residues. Trimming removed 7 bases from V and 1 base from J; junction bases left unmatched: 15. Germline V lookup: CDR1 SNHLY, CDR2 FYNNEI. CDR3 nucleotide sequence: TGTGCCAGCAACATTTTACAGGGGCAAAGAGGAACTAATGAAAAACTGTTTTTT. Its translation is CASNILQGQRGTNEKLFF.

V is TRBV27 and J is TRBJ2-3, with D tentatively TRBD2 (6 bases). The CDR3 has 13 residues. V lost 6 bases to trimming and J lost 2 bases, with 9 bases between them. Germline V gene sequence: CDR1 MNHEY, CDR2 SMNVEV (reference sequence). DNA of the CDR3: TGTGCCAGCAGCTGGGGGGACACAGATACGCAGTATTTT. This sequence encodes CASSWGDTDTQYF.

The rearrangement joins TRBV18 to TRBJ2-1, with a weak D call TRBD1 (6 bases). The CDR3 loop spans 16 amino acids. Germline V gives CDR1 KGHSH, CDR2 LQKENI. V lost 1 base and J 8 bases, leaving 18 bases between the germline ends. The CDR3 here is CASSPRGGTGSDEQFF. CDR3 bases: TGTGCCAGCTCACCACGTGGGGGAACAGGGAGCGATGAGCAGTTCTTC.

The V call is TRBV19, the J call TRBJ2-2; TRBD1 aligns across 8 bases. V shed 3 bases and J 3 bases; nucleotides not matched to a gene: 9. The CDR3 has 17 residues. CDR1 and CDR2 from the germline V gene are LNHDA and SQIVND (reference sequence). The CDR3 sequence: CASSIARTGWDTGELFF. CDR3 nucleotide sequence: TGTGCCAGTAGTATTGCTCGGACAGGGTGGGACACCGGGGAGCTGTTTTTT. The entire variable domain, with the rest obtained from reference TRBV19 and TRBJ2-2, is as follows: DGGITQSPKYLFRKEGQNVTLSCEQNLNHDAMYWYRQDPGQGLRLIYYSQIVNDFQKGDIAEGYSVSREKKESFPLTVTSAQKNPTAFYLCASSIARTGWDTGELFFGEGSRLTVL.

The rearrangement links TRBV12-5 to TRBJ2-1, with a tentative D call TRBD1 (6 bases). Germline CDR1 LGHNT, CDR2 FRNRAP. This CDR3 region has 17 residues. V was trimmed by 7 bases and J by 7 bases, leaving 26 bases between them. For the CDR3, the DNA is TGTGCTAGTGCTAGACGGTGGGGGCAGGGGCAAGCGAATGAGCAGTTCTTC. As protein: CASARRWGQGQANEQFF.